This paragraph covers one TCR beta chain sequence. These data belong to a study of blood T cell repertoires in COVID-19. Study in general: There were acute and convalescent COVID-19 samples, and they came from the United States, Italy and Spain.

The CDR3 is 14 residues long. Per germline, CDR1 MNHEY and CDR2 SMNVEV (reference sequence). Trimming took 5 bases from V and 3 from J, leaving 13 bases between them. Original processing methods: Using reference gene primer amplification, nucleated cell counts were estimated. Sequenced by immunoSEQ multiplex PCR; TCRdb stores in-frame clones only, minus some. V and J calls and clone size are copied from that table; D and trimming were computed from the DNA. The sample has about 96,000 clones, over 85% seen once. J is TRBJ1-1 and V is TRBV27; D is undetermined. This receptor was obtained from a human donor with COVID-19, enrolled during active disease. The donor label of this sample is uncertain. The sample was peripheral blood. The CDR3 loop is CASSPVEGYTEAFF. As DNA, the CDR3 is TGTGCCAGCAGTCCGGTCGAGGGATACACTGAAGCTTTCTTT.